This TCR beta chain derives from a study of T cell responses to AZD1222 COVID-19 vaccine. Regarding the study as a whole: The donors showed a predominance of white British ancestry and of females, with possible underestimation of clonal diversity. At baseline, seropositivity was found in only a handful of AZD1222 recipients.

The V and J ends lost 2 bases and 5 bases respectively, with 10 bases between them. CDR1 MGHRA and CDR2 YSYEKL come from the germline V gene. The CDR3 runs to 13 residues. Details on this clone: What it binds is unknown.

Profiled with immunoSEQ multiplex PCR; TCRdb holds only in-frame clones, not every one. The sample lists about 150,000 clones, about 93% occurring once. The V and J genes are TRBV4-1 and TRBJ2-7, with D perhaps matching TRBD2 (7 bases). This specimen was peripheral blood, taken on day 0 of AZD1222 vaccination. This receptor was identified in an adult in good health. As DNA, the CDR3 is TGCGCCAGCAGCCAAAGGGGGGGGAACGAGCAGTACTTC. Translating gives CASSQRGGNEQYF.